The rows below give T cell receptor beta chains drawn from one sample of a study of type 1 regulatory T cells. One entry per CDR3 protein results from TCRdb running MiXCR on the reads. The top ten hold about 2% of the sample, which has about 65,000 distinct CDR3 sequences, 45% to 50% seen once. No antigen has been identified for these receptors. What was sequenced was cultured non-Tr1 T cells, either the whole culture or a sorted T cell fraction (not recorded which). Receptors originate from a human donor in good health. Each CDR3 is given with its conserved first and last residue. A D gene is named only where the DNA matches it firmly. Only part of the rows carry a size: once, few, many, or a class if the clone is expanded.

abundance: few; v_gene: TRBV7-8; j_gene: TRBJ1-2; d_gene: -; CDR3aa: CASSLNRDGRSNYGYTF; CDR3nt: TGTGCCAGCAGCTTAAATCGGGACGGCCGGTCGAACTATGGCTACACCTTC
abundance: once; v_gene: TRBV4-3; j_gene: TRBJ1-4; d_gene: -; CDR3aa: CASSQDRGATNEKLFF; CDR3nt: TGCGCCAGCAGCCAAGACCGGGGAGCAACTAATGAAAAACTGTTTTTT
abundance: -; v_gene: TRBV5-1; j_gene: TRBJ1-1; d_gene: -; CDR3aa: CASSLEGGPVTEAFF; CDR3nt: TGCGCCAGCAGCTTGGAGGGGGGGCCGGTTACTGAAGCTTTCTTT
abundance: many; v_gene: TRBV7-2; j_gene: TRBJ2-1; d_gene: TRBD2; CDR3aa: CASSPGSGGALWNEQFF; CDR3nt: TGTGCCAGCAGCCCAGGGAGCGGGGGGGCTCTGTGGAATGAGCAGTTCTTC
abundance: -; v_gene: TRBV7-6; j_gene: TRBJ2-5; d_gene: TRBD2; CDR3aa: CASSLVGGGAGETQYF; CDR3nt: TGTGCCAGCAGCTTAGTGGGCGGGGGGGCAGGAGAGACCCAGTACTTC
abundance: -; v_gene: TRBV5-5; j_gene: TRBJ2-7; d_gene: -; CDR3aa: CASSLSGNVEFYEQYF; CDR3nt: TGTGCCAGCAGCTTGTCCGGGAACGTCGAATTCTACGAGCAGTACTTC
abundance: -; v_gene: TRBV7-2; j_gene: TRBJ1-2; d_gene: TRBD1; CDR3aa: CASSPGTGVGYTF; CDR3nt: TGTGCCAGCAGCCCCGGGACAGGGGTCGGCTACACCTTC
abundance: few; v_gene: TRBV7-9; j_gene: TRBJ2-1; d_gene: -; CDR3aa: CASSSRADEQFF; CDR3nt: TGTGCCAGCAGCTCGAGGGCGGATGAGCAGTTCTTC
abundance: few; v_gene: TRBV7-2; j_gene: TRBJ2-7; d_gene: -; CDR3aa: CASSFSSSPSYEQYF; CDR3nt: TGTGCCAGCAGCTTCTCCAGCAGTCCCTCCTACGAGCAGTACTTC
abundance: -; v_gene: TRBV7-2; j_gene: TRBJ2-2; d_gene: -; CDR3aa: CASCRQAMNTGELFF; CDR3nt: TGTGCCAGCTGCCGACAGGCTATGAACACCGGGGAGCTGTTTTTT
abundance: -; v_gene: TRBV6-6; j_gene: TRBJ2-3; d_gene: TRBD2; CDR3aa: CASSLPGGPDTQYF; CDR3nt: TGTGCCAGCAGTCTTCCGGGAGGGCCAGATACGCAGTATTTT
abundance: once; v_gene: TRBV11-1; j_gene: TRBJ2-3; d_gene: TRBD1; CDR3aa: CASSLGQGLADTQYF; CDR3nt: TGTGCCAGCAGCTTAGGACAGGGTCTCGCAGATACGCAGTATTTT
abundance: -; v_gene: TRBV20-1; j_gene: TRBJ1-1; d_gene: -; CDR3aa: CSARANLGDEAFF; CDR3nt: TGCAGTGCTAGAGCCAACTTGGGGGATGAAGCTTTCTTT
abundance: -; v_gene: TRBV20-1; j_gene: TRBJ2-3; d_gene: TRBD1; CDR3aa: CSAQDPGQGANRRSTDTQYF; CDR3nt: TGCAGTGCTCAGGACCCGGGACAGGGGGCAAATCGACGGAGCACAGATACGCAGTATTTT
abundance: -; v_gene: TRBV5-1; j_gene: TRBJ2-5; d_gene: TRBD2; CDR3aa: CASSRTSGGVQETQYF; CDR3nt: TGCGCCAGCAGCCGAACTAGCGGGGGGGTGCAAGAGACCCAGTACTTC
abundance: once; v_gene: TRBV7-3; j_gene: TRBJ2-5; d_gene: TRBD1; CDR3aa: CASSRQGLETQYF; CDR3nt: TGTGCCAGCAGCCGACAGGGGCTGGAGACCCAGTACTTC
abundance: -; v_gene: TRBV7-9; j_gene: TRBJ1-1; d_gene: TRBD1; CDR3aa: CASSFGTGAGTEAFF; CDR3nt: TGTGCCAGCAGCTTTGGGACAGGGGCTGGCACTGAAGCTTTCTTT
abundance: once; v_gene: TRBV5-4; j_gene: TRBJ2-3; d_gene: -; CDR3aa: CASSWGLPRTTDTQYF; CDR3nt: TGTGCCAGCAGCTGGGGACTCCCGAGGACCACAGATACGCAGTATTTT
abundance: once; v_gene: TRBV29-1; j_gene: TRBJ2-7; d_gene: TRBD1; CDR3aa: CSVDRGAKEQYF; CDR3nt: TGCAGCGTCGACAGGGGCGCAAAGGAGCAGTACTTC
abundance: -; v_gene: TRBV30; j_gene: TRBJ2-5; d_gene: -; CDR3aa: CAWTGDHVETQYF; CDR3nt: TGTGCCTGGACGGGGGATCATGTGGAGACCCAGTACTTC
abundance: -; v_gene: TRBV7-9; j_gene: TRBJ1-2; d_gene: -; CDR3aa: CASSPSGGYGYTF; CDR3nt: TGTGCCAGCAGCCCGTCGGGAGGGTACGGCTACACCTTC
abundance: -; v_gene: TRBV6-5; j_gene: TRBJ1-1; d_gene: -; CDR3aa: CASRLGEASEAFF; CDR3nt: TGTGCCAGCAGACTAGGGGAGGCCTCTGAAGCTTTCTTT